This T cell receptor beta chain was observed in a study of control samples from healthy donors and cancer patients. CDR3 length: 15 amino acids. The germline V gene has CDR1 MGHRA and CDR2 YSYEKL. V was shortened by 4 bases and J by 1 base, with 13 bases between the two germline ends. Method: immunoSEQ multiplex PCR; TCRdb's copy keeps in-frame clones and lacks some. The repertoire holds tens of thousands of clones, roughly 90% seen once, with around 6% in the top ten. This receptor was identified in a woman aged 45-59 years in good health. What was sequenced was blood. This sequence joins TRBV4-1 and TRBJ1-1, with D possibly being TRBD1 (6 bases). The DNA for the CDR3 is TGCGCCAGCAGCCCAATACAGGGATCGAACACTGAAGCTTTCTTT. This sequence encodes CASSPIQGSNTEAFF.